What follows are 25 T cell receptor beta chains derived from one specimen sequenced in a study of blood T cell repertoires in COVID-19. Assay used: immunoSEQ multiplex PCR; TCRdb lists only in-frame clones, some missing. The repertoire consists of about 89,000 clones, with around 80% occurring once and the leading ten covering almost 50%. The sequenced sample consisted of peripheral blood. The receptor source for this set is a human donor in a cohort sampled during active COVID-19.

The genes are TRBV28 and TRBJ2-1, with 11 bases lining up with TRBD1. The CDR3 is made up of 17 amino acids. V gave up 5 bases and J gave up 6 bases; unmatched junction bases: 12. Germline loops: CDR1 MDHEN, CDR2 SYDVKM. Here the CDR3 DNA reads TGTGCCAGCAGTCAACTCCCGGGACAGGGGGTGGTCAATGAGCAGTTCTTC. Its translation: CASSQLPGQGVVNEQFF.

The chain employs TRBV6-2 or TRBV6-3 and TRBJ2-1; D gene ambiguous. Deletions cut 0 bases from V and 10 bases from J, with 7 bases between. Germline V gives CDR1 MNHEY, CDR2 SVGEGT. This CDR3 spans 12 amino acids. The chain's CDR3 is CASSYSFREQFF. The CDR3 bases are TGTGCCAGCAGTTACTCTTTCCGGGAGCAGTTCTTC.

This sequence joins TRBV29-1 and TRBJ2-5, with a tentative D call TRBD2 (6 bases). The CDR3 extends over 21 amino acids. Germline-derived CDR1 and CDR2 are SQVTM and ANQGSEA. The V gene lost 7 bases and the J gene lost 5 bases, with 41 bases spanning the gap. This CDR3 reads CSALFYRLSPGLRNAPETQYF. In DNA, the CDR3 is TGCAGCGCCTTATTTTATAGACTGTCGCCGGGACTGAGAAACGCCCCGGAGACCCAGTACTTC.

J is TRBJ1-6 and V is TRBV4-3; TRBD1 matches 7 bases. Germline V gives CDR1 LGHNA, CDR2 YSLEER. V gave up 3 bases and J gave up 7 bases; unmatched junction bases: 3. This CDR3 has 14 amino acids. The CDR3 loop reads CASSQDRMNSPLHF. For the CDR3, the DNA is TGCGCCAGCAGCCAGGACAGGATGAATTCACCCCTCCACTTT.

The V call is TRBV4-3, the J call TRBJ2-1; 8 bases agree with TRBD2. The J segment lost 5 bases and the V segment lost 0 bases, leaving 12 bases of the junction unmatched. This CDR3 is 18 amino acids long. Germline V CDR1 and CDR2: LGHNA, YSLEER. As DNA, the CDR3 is TGCGCCAGCAGCCAAGATTGGATCGGCGAGCGGGGGAACAATGAGCAGTTCTTC. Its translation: CASSQDWIGERGNNEQFF.

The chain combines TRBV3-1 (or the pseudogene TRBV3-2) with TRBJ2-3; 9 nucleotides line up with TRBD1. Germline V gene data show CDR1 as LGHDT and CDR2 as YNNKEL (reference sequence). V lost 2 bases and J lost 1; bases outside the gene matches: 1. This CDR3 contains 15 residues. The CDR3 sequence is CASSQWTGGTDTQYF. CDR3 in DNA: TGTGCCAGCAGCCAATGGACAGGGGGCACAGATACGCAGTATTTT.

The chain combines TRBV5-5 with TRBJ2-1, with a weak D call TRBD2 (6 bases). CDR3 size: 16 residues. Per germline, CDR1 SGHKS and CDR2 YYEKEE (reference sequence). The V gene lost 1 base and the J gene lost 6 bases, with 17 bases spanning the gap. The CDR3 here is CASSLMVSSESNEQFF. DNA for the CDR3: TGTGCCAGCAGCTTGATGGTGTCTAGCGAGTCCAATGAGCAGTTCTTC.

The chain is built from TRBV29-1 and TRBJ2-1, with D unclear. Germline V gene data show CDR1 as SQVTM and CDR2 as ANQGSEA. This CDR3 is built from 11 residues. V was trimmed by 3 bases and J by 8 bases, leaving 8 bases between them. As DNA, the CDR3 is TGCAGCGTTGAGTTGGCCGATGAGCAGTTCTTC. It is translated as CSVELADEQFF.

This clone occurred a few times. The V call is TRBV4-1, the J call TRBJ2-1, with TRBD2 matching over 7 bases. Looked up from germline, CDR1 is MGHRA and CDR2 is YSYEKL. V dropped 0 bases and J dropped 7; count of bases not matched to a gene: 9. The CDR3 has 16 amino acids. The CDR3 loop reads CASSQERSGLSNEQFF. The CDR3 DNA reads TGCGCCAGCAGCCAAGAACGTAGCGGGCTGAGTAATGAGCAGTTCTTC.

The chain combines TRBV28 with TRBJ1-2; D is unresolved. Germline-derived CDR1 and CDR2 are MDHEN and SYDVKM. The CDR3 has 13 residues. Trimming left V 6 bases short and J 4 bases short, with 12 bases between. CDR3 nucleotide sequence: TGTGCCAGCAGGACTGAGGATCTCTATGGCTACACCTTC. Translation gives CASRTEDLYGYTF.

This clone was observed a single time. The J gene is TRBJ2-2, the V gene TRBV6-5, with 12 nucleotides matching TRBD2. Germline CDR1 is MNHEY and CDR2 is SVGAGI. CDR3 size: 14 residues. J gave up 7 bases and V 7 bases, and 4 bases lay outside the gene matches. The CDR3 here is CASNLAGGVGELFF. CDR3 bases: TGTGCCAGCAACCTAGCGGGAGGGGTCGGGGAGCTGTTTTTT.

CDR3 in DNA: TGTGCCAGCTCCCCAACAGGGGATGACTATGGCTACACCTTC. It yields the protein CASSPTGDDYGYTF. The chain links TRBV18 to TRBJ1-2, with 7 bases that match TRBD1. This CDR3 spans 14 amino acids. Germline CDR1 is KGHSH and CDR2 is LQKENI. Trimming removed 6 bases from V and 3 bases from J; junction bases left unmatched: 7.

This chain's CDR3 is CASSIGGLAGSEQFF. The DNA for the CDR3 is TGTGCCAGTAGTATAGGTGGACTAGCGGGAAGTGAGCAGTTCTTC. The rearrangement uses TRBV19 and TRBJ2-1, with 12 bases that match TRBD2. This CDR3 is built from 15 residues. The germline V gene encodes CDR1 LNHDA and CDR2 SQIVND (reference sequence). V shed 1 base and J 9 bases; nucleotides not matched to a gene: 4.

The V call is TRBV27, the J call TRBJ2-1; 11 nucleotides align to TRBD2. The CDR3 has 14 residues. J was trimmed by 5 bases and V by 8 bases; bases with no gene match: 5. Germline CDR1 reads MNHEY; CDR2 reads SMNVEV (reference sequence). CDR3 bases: TGTGCCAGCGTCACTAGCGGGGGAGACAATGAGCAGTTCTTC. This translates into CASVTSGGDNEQFF.

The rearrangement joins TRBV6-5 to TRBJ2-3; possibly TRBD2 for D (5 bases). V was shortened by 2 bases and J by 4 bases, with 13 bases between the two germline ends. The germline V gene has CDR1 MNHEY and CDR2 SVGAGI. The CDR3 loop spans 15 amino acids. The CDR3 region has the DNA TGTGCCAGCAGTTACGAGGGAGTGGTTTCAGATACGCAGTATTTT. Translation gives CASSYEGVVSDTQYF.

This CDR3 is CASSLFDRENSPLHF. As DNA, the CDR3 is TGTGCCAGCAGTTTGTTTGACAGGGAAAATTCACCCCTCCACTTT. The J gene is TRBJ1-6, the V gene TRBV28; 7 bases are shared with TRBD1. Per the germline V gene, CDR1 is MDHEN and CDR2 is SYDVKM. The trim removed 3 bases at V and 7 bases at J, leaving 6 bases unmatched. There are 15 residues in the CDR3.

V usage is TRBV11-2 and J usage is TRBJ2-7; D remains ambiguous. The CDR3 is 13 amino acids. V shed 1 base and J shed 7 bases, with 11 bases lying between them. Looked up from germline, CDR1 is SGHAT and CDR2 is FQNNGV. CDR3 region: CASSLVFSWEQYF. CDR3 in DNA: TGTGCCAGCAGCTTAGTGTTTAGCTGGGAGCAGTACTTC.

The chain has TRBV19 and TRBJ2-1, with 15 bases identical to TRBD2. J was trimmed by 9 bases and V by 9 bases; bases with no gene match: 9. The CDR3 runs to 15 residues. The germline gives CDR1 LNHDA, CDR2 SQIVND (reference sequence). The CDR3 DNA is TGTGCCAGCGGTCGGACTAGCGGGAGGGTAGGTGAGCAGTTCTTC. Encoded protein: CASGRTSGRVGEQFF.

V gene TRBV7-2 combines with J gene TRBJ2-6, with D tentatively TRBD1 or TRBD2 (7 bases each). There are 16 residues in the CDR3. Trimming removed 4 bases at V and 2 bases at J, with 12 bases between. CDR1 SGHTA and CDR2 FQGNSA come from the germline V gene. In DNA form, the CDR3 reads TGTGCCAGCAGCTCAGCGGGGACAGCTGGGGCCAACGTCCTGACTTTC. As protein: CASSSAGTAGANVLTF.

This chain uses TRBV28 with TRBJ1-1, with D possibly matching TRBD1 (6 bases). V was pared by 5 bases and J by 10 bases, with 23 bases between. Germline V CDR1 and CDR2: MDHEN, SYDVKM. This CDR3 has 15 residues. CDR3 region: CASSLTHGTNIGAFF. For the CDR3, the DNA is TGTGCCAGCAGTCTCACACATGGGACAAACATCGGAGCTTTCTTT. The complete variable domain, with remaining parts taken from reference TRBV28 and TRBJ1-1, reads DVKVTQSSRYLVKRTGEKVFLECVQDMDHENMFWYRQDPGLGLRLIYFSYDVKMKEKGDIPEGYSVSREKKERFSLILESASTNQTSMYLCASSLTHGTNIGAFFGQGTRLTVV.

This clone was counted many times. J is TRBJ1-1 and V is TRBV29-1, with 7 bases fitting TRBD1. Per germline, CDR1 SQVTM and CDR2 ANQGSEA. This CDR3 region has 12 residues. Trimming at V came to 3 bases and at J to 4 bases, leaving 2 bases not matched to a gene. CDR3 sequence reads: CSVDTGVTEAFF. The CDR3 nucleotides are TGCAGCGTTGATACAGGGGTCACTGAAGCTTTCTTT.

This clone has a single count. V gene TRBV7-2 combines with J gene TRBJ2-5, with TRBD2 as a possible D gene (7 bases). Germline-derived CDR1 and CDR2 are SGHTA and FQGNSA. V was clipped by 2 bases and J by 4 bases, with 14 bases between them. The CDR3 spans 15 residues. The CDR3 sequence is CASSLWGGIGETQYF. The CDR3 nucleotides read TGTGCCAGCAGCTTATGGGGGGGCATTGGAGAGACCCAGTACTTC.

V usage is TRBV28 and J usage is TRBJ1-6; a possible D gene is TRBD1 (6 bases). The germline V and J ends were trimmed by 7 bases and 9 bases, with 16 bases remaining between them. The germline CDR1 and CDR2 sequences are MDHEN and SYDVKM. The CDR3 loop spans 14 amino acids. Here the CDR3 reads CASTEPRGRSPLHF. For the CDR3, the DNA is TGTGCCAGCACCGAACCCAGGGGTCGTTCACCCCTCCACTTT.

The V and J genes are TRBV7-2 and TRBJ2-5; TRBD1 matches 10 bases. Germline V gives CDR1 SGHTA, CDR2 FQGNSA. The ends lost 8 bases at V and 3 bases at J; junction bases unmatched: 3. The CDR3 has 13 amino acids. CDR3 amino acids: CASGQGGEETQYF. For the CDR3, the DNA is TGTGCCAGCGGACAGGGGGGGGAAGAGACCCAGTACTTC.

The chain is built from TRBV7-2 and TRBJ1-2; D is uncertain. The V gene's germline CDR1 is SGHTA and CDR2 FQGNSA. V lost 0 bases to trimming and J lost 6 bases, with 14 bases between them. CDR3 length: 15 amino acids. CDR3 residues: CASSLAGKSQHGYTF. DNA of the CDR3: TGTGCCAGCAGCTTAGCTGGCAAATCTCAACATGGCTACACCTTC.